This T cell receptor beta chain was identified during a study of T cell repertoires in cytomegalovirus infection (dated by TCRdb to about 2019). Context from the whole study: The peptide stimulations were aimed at well-studied HLA-B-restricted epitopes as well as recently identified HLA-C-restricted CMV epitopes, whose presentation resists viral immunomodulation. The HLA type of each donor mattered for the analysis, because public TCR beta signatures pointed to carriage of CMV infection along with the matching HLA type.

The sequencing machine was an Illumina HiSeq 1500. TCRdb handled the public reads itself, with Q25 trimming in fastp and clone calling in MiXCR, and kept productive beta chains. Each CDR3 protein appears once, grouped with its most common genes and DNA. For this sample the table gives under 450,000 distinct CDR3 sequences, of which roughly 36% were detected only once. Of the sample, about 13% is held by the ten largest clones. Trimming removed 4 bases from V and 0 bases from J, leaving 16 bases between the germline ends. Per the germline V gene (reference sequence), SGHNT is the CDR1 and YYREEE is the CDR2. Including cysteine and phenylalanine, the CDR3 has 16 amino acids. The kept DNA is CDR3 alone, 48 bases in frame from the first base. In regard to this clonotype: Its antigen remains undetermined. Per-base quality was not reported, and no clone a single base away is much larger than it.

Paper-wide results and their limitations: The ex vivo response was dominated by HLA-C-restricted CMV-specific TCR beta clonotypes, and the single most frequent clonotype in two of eight donors was supplied by these HLA-C-restricted clonotypes. Carriers of CMV infection plus the relevant HLA type were discriminated by the cumulative frequency of public TCR beta family members in the study cohort and in an independent roughly 320-donor cohort.

Interpreted using the paper, the treatment or condition label stands for: in vitro stimulation with specific CMV peptide epitopes to enrich CMV-specific T cells. The sequencing used cultured PBMCs, collected from culture after CMV antigen stimulation. The sequence joins TRBV5-4 to TRBJ1-1; a tentative D call is TRBD1 (5 bases match). The sequence was collected from a human donor in good health (CMV status not recorded). Some clones in this sample may be carry-over from other donors' samples. The CDR3: CASSRWGVQMNTEAFF. The DNA reads TGTGCCAGCAGCCGCTGGGGGGTTCAAATGAACACTGAAGCTTTCTTT.